Listed below are T cell receptor beta chains from one sample, sequenced in a study of blood T cell repertoires in COVID-19. Here immunoSEQ multiplex PCR was the method, and the copy in TCRdb shows in-frame clones only, minus some. The table records about 140,000 clones, approximately 83% of them present only once. Sample: peripheral blood. Receptors originate from a woman aged 55-75 years with acute or convalescent COVID-19. Each CDR3 is given with its conserved first and last residue. The order of the fields is V gene, D gene, J gene, CDR3 protein, CDR3 DNA. A D gene is named only where the DNA matches it firmly.

>TRBV25-1|-|TRBJ1-1
CASSDTTRAFF
TGTGCCAGCAGTGATACCACCAGGGCTTTCTTT
>TRBV4-1|-|TRBJ2-1
CACSRRLDNEQFF
TGCGCCTGCAGCCGCCGACTTGACAATGAGCAGTTCTTC
>TRBV27|-|TRBJ1-1
CASSFRGNTEAFF
TGTGCCAGCAGTTTCCGGGGGAACACTGAAGCTTTCTTT
>TRBV24-1|TRBD1|TRBJ1-2
CATSDLGTGSGYTF
TGTGCCACCAGTGACCTTGGGACAGGGAGTGGCTACACCTTC
>TRBV6-5|TRBD2|TRBJ2-3
CASSPLAGPTDTQYF
TGTGCCAGCAGTCCATTAGCGGGGCCCACAGATACGCAGTATTTT
>TRBV7-9|-|TRBJ1-1
CASSPRTGMNTEAFF
TGTGCCAGCAGCCCCCGTACGGGAATGAACACTGAAGCTTTCTTT
>TRBV27|-|TRBJ1-5
CASRKQGTFNQPQHF
TGTGCCAGCAGGAAACAGGGTACCTTCAATCAGCCCCAGCATTTT
>TRBV12-3/TRBV12-4|-|TRBJ2-7
CASSAGAVYEQYF
TGTGCCAGCAGTGCAGGGGCTGTCTACGAGCAGTACTTC
>TRBV5-3|-|TRBJ2-5
CARSLGEPGETQYF
TGTGCCAGAAGCTTGGGGGAGCCCGGGGAGACCCAGTACTTC
>TRBV3-1/TRBV3-2|TRBD2|TRBJ2-1
CASSQDPLTSVKRSGQFF
TGTGCCAGCAGCCAAGATCCCCTAACTAGCGTCAAACGCAGTGGGCAGTTCTTC